This T cell receptor beta chain stems from a study of blood T cell repertoires in COVID-19. Study at large: From the United States, Italy and Spain came samples of acute and convalescent COVID-19. The analysed material was cDNA or gDNA that came from T cells, B-cell-depleted T cells, or PBMCs.

In its sample, this clone was seen once. Per the study methods: By means of reference gene primer amplification, nucleated cell counts were estimated. Sequencing used immunoSEQ multiplex PCR; TCRdb keeps in-frame clones, though not all of them. V, J and clone size were drawn from that table, and D and trimming were deduced from the DNA. The data contain roughly 140,000 clones, 75% to 85% of them singletons. Unmatched junction bases numbered 6, after V lost 2 bases and J lost 4 bases. Germline loops: CDR1 WNHNN, CDR2 SYGVQD (reference sequence). The CDR3 runs to 16 residues. The source material was peripheral blood. This sequence originates from a woman aged 45-65 years in a cohort sampled during active or convalescent COVID-19. The chain employs TRBV10-1 and TRBJ2-1, with 9 positions matching TRBD1. DNA for the CDR3: TGCGCCAGCAGTGAGCTACAGGGGGCCCCTTACAATGAGCAGTTCTTC. It specifies CASSELQGAPYNEQFF.